Below, one T cell receptor beta chain is given with its context. The data were taken from a study of shared clonotypes between healthy human individuals. Here immunoSEQ multiplex PCR was the method, and the copy in TCRdb shows in-frame clones only, minus some. The sample shows over a million clones, about 96% of them seen only once. This TCR was recovered from a young man in good health. Sequenced material: naive CD4+ T cells sorted from blood. Subset in this sample: CD45RA+ positively selected.

CDR3 region: CASRLAGGPEGELFF. CDR3 coding DNA: TGTGCCAGCAGATTAGCGGGAGGGCCCGAAGGGGAGCTGTTTTTT. The gene calls are TRBV27 and TRBJ2-2; TRBD2 matches 11 bases. Germline V gives CDR1 MNHEY, CDR2 SMNVEV (reference sequence). CDR3 length equals 15 residues. V trimming: 6 bases; J trimming: 8 bases; junction bases outside the gene matches: 8.